This TCR beta chain was identified in a study of blood T cell repertoires in COVID-19. Study details: Sites in the United States, Italy and Spain provided acute and convalescent COVID-19 samples. Nucleic acid was either cDNA or gDNA, and it came from T cells, B-cell-depleted T cells, or PBMCs.

Methods used by the authors: How many nucleated cells were present was estimated from reference gene primer amplification. The method was immunoSEQ multiplex PCR; TCRdb's version includes in-frame clones alone and lacks a portion of them. D and trimming were read from the DNA, whereas the V and J calls and clone size are those reported in that table. The table has fewer than 70,000 clones, approximately 82% seen once. This TCR was recovered from a woman older than 75 with acute or convalescent COVID-19. The specimen sequenced was peripheral blood.

For the CDR3, the DNA is TGTGCCAGCAGCCCCTCTTTTGGACTAGCGGTCCAAGAGACCCAGTACTTC. Residues: CASSPSFGLAVQETQYF. The chain recombines TRBV7-2 with TRBJ2-5; 10 bases fit TRBD2. Germline V CDR1 and CDR2: SGHTA, FQGNSA. The trim removed 5 bases at V and 1 base at J, leaving 10 bases unmatched. The CDR3 length is 17 residues. The whole variable domain, filled in from reference TRBV7-2 and TRBJ2-5, reads GAGVSQSPSNKVTEKGKDVELRCDPISGHTALYWYRQSLGQGLEFLIYFQGNSAPDKSGLPSDRFSAERTGGSVSTLTIQRTQQEDSAVYLCASSPSFGLAVQETQYFGPGTRLLVL.